Each of the 2 T cell receptor beta chains below was sequenced from the same sample in a study of cytomegalovirus exposure and HLA in healthy donors (dated by TCRdb to the late 2010s). Library preparation employed the immunoSEQ multiplex PCR assay. For the multiplex PCR, a mixture combining 60 forward primers for TCR Vbeta segments and 13 reverse primers for TCR Jbeta segments was used. The clones in this table, taken by TCRdb from immuneACCESS, are in-frame only. Not every clone is retained; where verified, under half of the shortfall comes from an unresolved V gene, and the cause of the rest is unknown. This sample holds 150,000 to 200,000 clones; 81% were observed only once. The ten biggest clones cover about 1.8% of the sample. The source material was PBMCs. These receptors were collected from a man younger than 35 in good health and CMV-seronegative.

In its sample, this clone was seen a few times. The chain couples TRBV7-9 to TRBJ1-6; 9 bases agree with TRBD1. This CDR3 is 18 amino acids long. Germline V gives CDR1 SEHNR, CDR2 FQNEAQ (reference sequence). Unmatched junction bases numbered 5, after V lost 1 base and J lost 1 base. The CDR3 coding sequence is TGTGCCAGCAGCTTAGACAGGGGGCCGGGGTCCTATAATTCACCCCTCCACTTT. It yields the protein CASSLDRGPGSYNSPLHF.

The rearrangement links TRBV5-4 to TRBJ2-1, with 8 bases that match TRBD2. The germline gives CDR1 SGHNT, CDR2 YYREEE (reference sequence). The junction had 5 bases not matched to a gene; V was cut back by 0 bases and J by 6 bases. The CDR3 consists of 15 residues. CDR3 bases: TGTGCCAGCAGCTTGGACGGGAGGGCCGCCAATGAGCAGTTCTTC. Residues: CASSLDGRAANEQFF.